The present entry profiles one TCR beta chain with its context. The source of the sample is a study of blood T cells in healthy people across ages. Germline V gene data show CDR1 as MNHEY and CDR2 as SMNVEV (reference sequence). This CDR3 is 15 amino acids long. J gave up 5 bases and V 6 bases, and 6 bases lay outside the gene matches. Together with a sample-barcoded 5' primer, a J-beta primer mix was included in a second PCR lasting about 7 to 11 cycles. TCRdb re-analysed the 5' RACE reads in MiXCR, keeping a single row per CDR3 protein. The data show 500,000 to 700,000 distinct CDR3 sequences, with roughly 31% seen just once and approximately 15% held by the top ten.

The chain joins TRBV27 to TRBJ2-1; TRBD1 matches at 11 bases. Material for sequencing was blood. The receptor was isolated from a woman of 80 years or more in good health. CDR3 DNA sequence: TGTGCCAGCAGCCACGGACAGGGGGCTGACAATGAGCAGTTCTTC. Translated, it gives CASSHGQGADNEQFF.